The present TCR beta chain was sequenced within a study of blood T cell repertoires in COVID-19. About the research overall: Whether acute or convalescent, the COVID-19 samples came from the United States, Italy and Spain. In each case, the material was cDNA or gDNA derived from T cells, B-cell-depleted T cells, or PBMCs.

Germline V gene data show CDR1 as LNHDA and CDR2 as SQIVND (reference sequence). This CDR3 region has 13 residues. The V segment lost 1 base and the J segment 11 bases; nucleotides outside the gene matches: 6. The authors' processing: Using reference gene primer amplification, nucleated cell counts were estimated. Repertoires were generated with immunoSEQ multiplex PCR, while TCRdb's copy carries only in-frame clones and drops some. That table furnishes V, J and clone size, whereas the DNA furnished D and trimming. The sample carries some 150,000 clones, about 87% recorded once. This sequence joins TRBV19 and TRBJ1-1; 8 positions match TRBD1. The receptor was isolated from a woman aged 55-69 years who had recovered from COVID-19. Sequencing was done on a sample of peripheral blood. The CDR3 DNA reads as TGTGCCAGTAGTATAGCAGGGGGCGGTGGGGCTTTCTTT. The encoded protein is CASSIAGGGGAFF. The full variable domain, its missing parts supplied by reference TRBV19 and TRBJ1-1, is DGGITQSPKYLFRKEGQNVTLSCEQNLNHDAMYWYRQDPGQGLRLIYYSQIVNDFQKGDIAEGYSVSREKKESFPLTVTSAQKNPTAFYLCASSIAGGGGAFFGQGTRLTVV.